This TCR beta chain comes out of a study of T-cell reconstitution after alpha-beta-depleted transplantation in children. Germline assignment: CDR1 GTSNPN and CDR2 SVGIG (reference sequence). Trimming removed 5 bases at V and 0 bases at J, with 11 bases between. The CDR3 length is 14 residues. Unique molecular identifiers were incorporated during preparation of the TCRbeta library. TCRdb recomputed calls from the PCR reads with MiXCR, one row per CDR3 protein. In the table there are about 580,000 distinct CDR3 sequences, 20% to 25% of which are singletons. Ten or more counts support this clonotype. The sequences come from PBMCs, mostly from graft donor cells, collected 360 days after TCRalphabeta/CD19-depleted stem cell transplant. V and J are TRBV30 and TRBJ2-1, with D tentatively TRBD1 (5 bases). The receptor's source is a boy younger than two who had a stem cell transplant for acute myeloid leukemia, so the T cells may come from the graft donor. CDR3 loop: CAWAPGFSYNEQFF. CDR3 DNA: TGTGCCTGGGCACCAGGGTTCTCCTACAATGAGCAGTTCTTC.